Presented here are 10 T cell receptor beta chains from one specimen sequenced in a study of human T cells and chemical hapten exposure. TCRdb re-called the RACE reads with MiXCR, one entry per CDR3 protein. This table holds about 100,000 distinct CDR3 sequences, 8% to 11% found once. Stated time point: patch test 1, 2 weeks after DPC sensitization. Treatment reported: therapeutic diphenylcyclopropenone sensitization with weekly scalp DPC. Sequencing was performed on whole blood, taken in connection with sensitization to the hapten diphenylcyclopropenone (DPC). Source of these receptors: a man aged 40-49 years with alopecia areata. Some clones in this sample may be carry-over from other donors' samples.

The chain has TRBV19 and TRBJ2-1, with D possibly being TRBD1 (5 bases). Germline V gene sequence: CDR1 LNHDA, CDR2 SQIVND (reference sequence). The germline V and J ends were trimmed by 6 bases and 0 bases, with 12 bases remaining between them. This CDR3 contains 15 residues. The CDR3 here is CASRADRSSYNEQFF. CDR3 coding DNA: TGTGCCAGTAGAGCCGACAGAAGCTCCTACAATGAGCAGTTCTTC.

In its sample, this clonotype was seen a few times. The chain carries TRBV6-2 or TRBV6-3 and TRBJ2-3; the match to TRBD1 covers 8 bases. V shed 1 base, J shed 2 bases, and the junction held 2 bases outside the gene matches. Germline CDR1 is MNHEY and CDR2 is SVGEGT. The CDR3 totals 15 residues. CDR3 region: CASSYWTGNTDTQYF. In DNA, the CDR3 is TGTGCCAGCAGTTACTGGACAGGGAACACAGATACGCAGTATTTT.

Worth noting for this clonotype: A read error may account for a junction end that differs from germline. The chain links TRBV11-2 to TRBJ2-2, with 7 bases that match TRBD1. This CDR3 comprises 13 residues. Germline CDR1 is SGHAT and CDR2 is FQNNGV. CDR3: CASSLDGSGGLFF. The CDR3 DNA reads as TGTGCCAGCAGCTTAGATGGATCAGGGGGGCTGTTTTTT. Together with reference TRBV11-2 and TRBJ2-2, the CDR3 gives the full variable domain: EAGVAQSPRYKIIEKRQSVAFWCNPISGHATLYWYQQILGQGPKLLIQFQNNGVVDDSQLPKDRFSAERLKGVDSTLKIQPAKLEDSAVYLCASSLDGSGGLFFGEGSRLTVL.

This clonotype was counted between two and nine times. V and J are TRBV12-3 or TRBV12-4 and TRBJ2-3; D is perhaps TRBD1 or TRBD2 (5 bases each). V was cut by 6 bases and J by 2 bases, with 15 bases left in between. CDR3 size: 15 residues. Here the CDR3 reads CASRERSGATDTQYF. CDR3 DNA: TGTGCCAGCAGGGAGCGGTCTGGGGCCACAGATACGCAGTATTTT.

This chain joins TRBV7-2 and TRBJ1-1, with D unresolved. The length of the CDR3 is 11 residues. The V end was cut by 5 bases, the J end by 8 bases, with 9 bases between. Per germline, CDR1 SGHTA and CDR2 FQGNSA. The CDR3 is CASSDGFEAFF. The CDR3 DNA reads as TGTGCCAGCAGCGACGGATTCGAAGCTTTCTTT. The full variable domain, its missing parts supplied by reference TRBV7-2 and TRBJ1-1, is GAGVSQSPSNKVTEKGKDVELRCDPISGHTALYWYRQSLGQGLEFLIYFQGNSAPDKSGLPSDRFSAERTGGSVSTLTIQRTQQEDSAVYLCASSDGFEAFFGQGTRLTVV.

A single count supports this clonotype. This CDR3 is CASSQSRCRQISYEQYV. The CDR3, as DNA: TGCGCCAGCAGTCAATCGAGGTGTAGGCAGATTTCTTACGAGCAGTACGTC. The rearrangement links TRBV23-1 to TRBJ2-7; D unclear. TRBV23-1 is an open reading frame whose function is uncertain. Trimming cost V 0 bases and J 4 bases, with 19 bases left between them. The CDR3 sequence is 17 residues long.

The CDR3 loop is CASSRTRDLPETQYF. The CDR3 DNA reads as TGTGCCAGCAGTCGCACTAGGGACCTTCCGGAGACCCAGTACTTC. V usage is TRBV6-5 and J usage is TRBJ2-5, with D perhaps TRBD1 or TRBD2 (5 bases each). This CDR3 contains 15 residues. V shed 5 bases and J shed 5 bases, with 18 bases lying between them. Germline V gene data show CDR1 as MNHEY and CDR2 as SVGAGI.

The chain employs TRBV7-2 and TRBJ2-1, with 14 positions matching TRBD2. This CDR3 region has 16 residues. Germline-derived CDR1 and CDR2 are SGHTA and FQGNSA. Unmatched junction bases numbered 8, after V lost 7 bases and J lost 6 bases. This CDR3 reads CASNYPGLAGVNEQFF. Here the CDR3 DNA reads TGTGCCAGCAACTACCCGGGACTAGCGGGAGTCAATGAGCAGTTCTTC.

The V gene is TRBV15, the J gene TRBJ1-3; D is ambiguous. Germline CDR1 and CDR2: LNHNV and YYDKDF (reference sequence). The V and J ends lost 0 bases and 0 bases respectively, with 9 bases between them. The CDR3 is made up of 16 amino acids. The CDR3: CATSRDQVNSGNTIYF. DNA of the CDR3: TGTGCCACCAGCAGAGATCAGGTTAACTCTGGAAACACCATATATTTT.

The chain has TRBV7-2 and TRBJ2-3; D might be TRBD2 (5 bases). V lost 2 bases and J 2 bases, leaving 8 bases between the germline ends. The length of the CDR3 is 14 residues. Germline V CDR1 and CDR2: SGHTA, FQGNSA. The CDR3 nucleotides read TGTGCCAGCAGCTTACGGACTCCCACAGATACGCAGTATTTT. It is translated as CASSLRTPTDTQYF.